This T cell receptor (beta chain) emerged from a study of blood T cell repertoires in COVID-19. Turning to the study itself: Acute-phase and convalescent COVID-19 samples originated in the United States, Italy and Spain.

Sequenced by immunoSEQ multiplex PCR; TCRdb stores in-frame clones only, minus some. The profile shows some 190,000 clones, 88% of them singletons. Trimming removed 6 bases at V and 1 base at J, with 12 bases between. Germline CDR1 and CDR2: MDHEN and SYDVKM. This CDR3 comprises 14 residues. The specimen was peripheral blood. This receptor was obtained from a young man with active or convalescent COVID-19. The chain uses TRBV28 and TRBJ1-1, with D perhaps matching TRBD1 (6 bases). CDR3 nucleotides: TGTGCCAGCAGGAACAGGGTAGGGAACACTGAAGCTTTCTTT. Translating gives CASRNRVGNTEAFF.